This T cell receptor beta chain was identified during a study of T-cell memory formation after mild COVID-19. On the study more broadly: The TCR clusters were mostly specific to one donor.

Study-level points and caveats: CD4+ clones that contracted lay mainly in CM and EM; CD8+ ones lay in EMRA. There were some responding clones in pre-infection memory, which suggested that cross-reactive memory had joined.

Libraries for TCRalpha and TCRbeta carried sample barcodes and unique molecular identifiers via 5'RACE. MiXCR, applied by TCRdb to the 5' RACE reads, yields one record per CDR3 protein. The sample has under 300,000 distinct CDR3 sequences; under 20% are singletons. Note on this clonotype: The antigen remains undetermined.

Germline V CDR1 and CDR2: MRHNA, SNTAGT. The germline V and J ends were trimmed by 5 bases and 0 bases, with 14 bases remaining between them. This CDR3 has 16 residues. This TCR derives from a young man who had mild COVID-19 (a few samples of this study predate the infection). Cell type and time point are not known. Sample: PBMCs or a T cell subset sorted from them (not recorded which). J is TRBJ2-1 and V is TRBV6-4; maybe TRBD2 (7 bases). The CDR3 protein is CASSKWGGLSYNEQFF. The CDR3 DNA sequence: TGTGCCAGCAGTAAATGGGGGGGCCTCTCCTACAATGAGCAGTTCTTC.